One T cell receptor (beta chain) is described in this entry. What it binds is not known. The germline gives CDR1 MNHEY, CDR2 SMNVEV (reference sequence). Trimming cost V 6 bases and J 7 bases, with 13 bases left between them. This CDR3 has 12 amino acids. This sample was taken from a study of CD8 T cells in Susac syndrome. Study-wide findings and caveats: It was acknowledged in the study that its TCR sequencing and HLA analysis involved a relatively small number of individuals. Susac syndrome CD4+ T cell repertoires showed no clonal expansion.

cDNA came from roughly 0.53 to 1 ug RNA primed by random hexamers. An immunoSEQ multiplex PCR amplified TCR beta CDR3 over 54 Vbeta and 13 Jbeta. TCRdb processed the immunoSEQ multiplex PCR reads anew with MiXCR; each CDR3 protein has one entry. The repertoire holds under 200,000 distinct CDR3 sequences, around 95% seen once, with 0.075% to 0.1% in the top ten. The chain combines TRBV27 with TRBJ2-7, with D perhaps given as TRBD1 or TRBD2 (5 bases each). This TCR came from a human donor with Susac syndrome. The sample taken for sequencing was CD4+ T cells from PBMCs. CDR3 sequence (DNA): TGTGCCAGCAGCGAACGGGGCGGGGAGCAGTACTTC. The encoded protein is CASSERGGEQYF.